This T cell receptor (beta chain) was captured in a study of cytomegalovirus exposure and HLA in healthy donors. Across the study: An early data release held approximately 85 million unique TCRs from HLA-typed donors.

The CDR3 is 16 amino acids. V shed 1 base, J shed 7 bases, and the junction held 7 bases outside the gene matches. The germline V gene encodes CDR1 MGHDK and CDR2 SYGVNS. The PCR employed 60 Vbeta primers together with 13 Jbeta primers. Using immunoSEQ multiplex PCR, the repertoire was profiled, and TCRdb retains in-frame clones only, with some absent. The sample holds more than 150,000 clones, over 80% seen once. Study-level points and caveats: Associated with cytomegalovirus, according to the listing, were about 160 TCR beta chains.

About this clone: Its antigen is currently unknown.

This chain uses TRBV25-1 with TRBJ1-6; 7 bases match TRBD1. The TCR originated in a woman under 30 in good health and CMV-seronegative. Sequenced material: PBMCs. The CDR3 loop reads CASSESQQGWNSPLHF. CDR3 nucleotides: TGTGCCAGCAGTGAATCCCAACAGGGGTGGAATTCACCCCTCCACTTT.